This TCR beta chain was sequenced during a study of blood T cell repertoires in COVID-19. Study details: Samples taken during acute and convalescent COVID-19 were collected in the United States, Italy and Spain. T cells, B-cell-depleted T cells, or PBMCs supplied cDNA or gDNA.

Trimming removed 4 bases from V and 1 base from J, with 14 bases in between. Germline V CDR1 and CDR2: SGDLS, YYNGEE. This CDR3 region has 15 residues. In the source study's methods: By means of reference gene primer amplification, nucleated cell counts were estimated. Clones were read by immunoSEQ multiplex PCR, and TCRdb kept only the in-frame ones, dropping some. The DNA gave D and trimming, while V, J and clone size come from that table. The data contain some 240,000 clones, around 83% of them singletons. The source is a woman aged 55-69 years with active or convalescent COVID-19. The V call is TRBV9, the J call TRBJ1-1; D might be TRBD1 (6 bases). The source material was peripheral blood. This chain's CDR3 is CASSPVGGQNTEAFF. The CDR3 DNA sequence: TGTGCCAGCAGCCCTGTGGGGGGGCAGAACACTGAAGCTTTCTTT.